These 17 T cell receptor beta chains originate from one sample sequenced in a study of shared clonotypes between healthy human individuals. TCRdb keeps only in-frame clones here, not all; method: immunoSEQ multiplex PCR. The sample has hundreds of thousands of clones, about 82% seen once. The specimen sequenced was PBMCs. The receptors come from a middle-aged woman in good health. Some clones in this sample may be carry-over from other donors' samples.

V usage is TRBV10-3 and J usage is TRBJ2-2; 16 nucleotides line up with TRBD2. The germline V gene encodes CDR1 ENHRY and CDR2 SYGVKD. The V segment lost 4 bases and the J segment 6 bases; nucleotides outside the gene matches: 5. The CDR3 is 17 amino acids. The CDR3 spells CAISAGTSGRVPGELFF. Here the CDR3 DNA reads TGTGCCATCAGTGCAGGGACTAGCGGGAGGGTGCCCGGGGAGCTGTTTTTT.

V and J are TRBV9 and TRBJ2-5; TRBD1 matches at 7 bases. V shed 0 bases, J shed 4 bases, and the junction held 6 bases outside the gene matches. Germline-derived CDR1 and CDR2 are SGDLS and YYNGEE. CDR3 length equals 15 residues. The CDR3 nucleotides read TGTGCCAGCAGCGTAGAGGGCAGGGGGACAGAGACCCAGTACTTC. Translating gives CASSVEGRGTETQYF.

The rearrangement uses TRBV4-2 and TRBJ2-1; 8 bases fit TRBD2. J gave up 7 bases and V 7 bases, and 9 bases lay outside the gene matches. The CDR3 has 14 amino acids. From germline, CDR1 is LGHNA and CDR2 YNFKEQ. CDR3 in DNA: TGTGCCAGCATGATCCGGGCTAGCGGGAATGAGCAGTTCTTC. Amino acids: CASMIRASGNEQFF.

The chain combines TRBV7-9 with TRBJ2-7, with 8 bases aligning to TRBD2. J lost 4 bases, V lost 2 bases, and 4 bases had no gene match. CDR3 length: 14 amino acids. Looked up from germline, CDR1 is SEHNR and CDR2 is FQNEAQ (reference sequence). The CDR3 DNA reads as TGTGCCAGCAGCTTAACTAGCGGCCCATACGAGCAGTACTTC. This sequence encodes CASSLTSGPYEQYF.

The genes are TRBV7-2 and TRBJ2-7; D is perhaps TRBD2 (5 bases). The CDR3 is 15 residues long. The germline CDR1 and CDR2 sequences are SGHTA and FQGNSA. V shed 8 bases and J shed 0 bases, with 17 bases lying between them. CDR3 residues: CASPLAQNSSYEQYF. The CDR3 nucleotides read TGTGCCAGCCCCTTAGCGCAAAACAGCTCCTACGAGCAGTACTTC.

As to this clone: Given a much more abundant clone one base away, this may be a read error. V and J are TRBV4-3 and TRBJ2-7; 9 positions match TRBD1. The CDR3 has 16 residues. CDR1 is LGHNA and CDR2 is YSLEER in the germline V gene. This chain's CDR3 is CASSQEWGDRDYEQYF. The CDR3 DNA sequence: TGCGCCAGCAGCCAAGAATGGGGGGACAGGGACTACGAGCAATACTTC.

The chain uses TRBV9 and TRBJ2-3, with 7 bases identical to TRBD2. J lost 4 bases, V lost 4 bases, and 9 bases had no gene match. Germline V gives CDR1 SGDLS, CDR2 YYNGEE. The CDR3 has 15 amino acids. This CDR3 is CASSPSAGSSDTQYF. The CDR3 DNA reads as TGTGCCAGCAGCCCCTCAGCGGGAAGTTCAGATACGCAGTATTTT.

This chain uses TRBV29-1 with TRBJ1-2, with a tentative D call TRBD1 (6 bases). CDR3 length equals 13 residues. Trimming pared 4 bases from V and 5 bases from J, leaving 14 bases between. Per the germline V gene, CDR1 is SQVTM and CDR2 is ANQGSEA. The CDR3 spells CSVGSRGMYGYTF. As DNA, the CDR3 is TGCAGCGTTGGGAGCAGGGGAATGTATGGCTACACCTTC.

The sample holds a few counts of this clone. This sequence is one base from a far larger clone and is likely a read error. V gene TRBV4-1 combines with J gene TRBJ1-1, with D maybe TRBD1 (6 bases). The CDR3 has 13 residues. Germline V gene sequence: CDR1 MGHRA, CDR2 YSYEKL. For the CDR3, the DNA is TGCGCCAGCAGCCGAGGACAGAGCACTGAAGCTTCCTTT. Its protein is CASSRGQSTEASF.

The V and J genes are TRBV5-6 and TRBJ2-7, with 9 nucleotides matching TRBD2. Germline CDR1 reads SGHDT; CDR2 reads YYEEEE. J lost 1 base, V lost 4 bases, and 3 bases had no gene match. CDR3 length: 14 residues. DNA for the CDR3: TGTGCCAGCAGCGAGAGCGGGAGGTCCTACGAGCAGTACTTC. Amino acids: CASSESGRSYEQYF.

This chain links TRBV6-1 with TRBJ2-7; D perhaps matches TRBD2 (6 bases). CDR1 and CDR2 (germline): MNHNS, SASEGT. Between the trimmed V and J ends, which lost 4 bases and 0 bases, there was a span of 13 bases. The CDR3 contains 15 residues. CDR3 in amino acids: CASSARDFSSYEQYF. In nucleotides, the CDR3 is TGTGCCAGCAGTGCCCGGGACTTTAGCTCCTACGAGCAGTACTTC.

The rearrangement joins TRBV27 to TRBJ2-2; possible D gene TRBD2, 6 bases. Germline lookup yields CDR1 MNHEY and CDR2 SMNVEV (reference sequence). This CDR3 is 17 amino acids long. V shed 5 bases and J shed 1 base, with 17 bases lying between them. CDR3 bases: TGTGCCAGCAGTCACTCCGGCCTGCGGGAGAACACCGGGGAGCTGTTTTTT. The encoded protein is CASSHSGLRENTGELFF.

The chain joins TRBV11-2 to TRBJ2-5; 15 bases match TRBD2. The trim removed 5 bases at V and 5 bases at J, leaving 9 bases unmatched. Germline CDR1 is SGHAT and CDR2 is FQNNGV. The CDR3 consists of 17 residues. CDR3 residues: CASSPGLAGGRRETQYF. Here the CDR3 DNA reads TGTGCCAGCAGCCCGGGACTAGCGGGAGGAAGGAGGGAGACCCAGTACTTC.

CDR3 coding DNA: TGTGCCAGCAGTTTTTGGCAGGGAATCTATAGCAATCAGCCCCAGCATTTT. It yields the protein CASSFWQGIYSNQPQHF. V is TRBV28 and J is TRBJ1-5; maybe TRBD1 (5 bases). The CDR3 is 17 amino acids. Per the germline V gene, CDR1 is MDHEN and CDR2 is SYDVKM. Trimming removed 3 bases at V and 0 bases at J, with 15 bases between.

A remark on this clone: A far larger clone differs by one base, so this is likely a read error. This chain connects TRBV18 to TRBJ2-7; maybe TRBD1 (6 bases). Germline lookup yields CDR1 KGHSH and CDR2 LQKENI. The CDR3 is 14 amino acids. In DNA form, the CDR3 reads TGTGCCAGCTCACCATCCTGGGACACCTACGAGCGGTACTTC. Encoded protein: CASSPSWDTYERYF.

The chain recombines TRBV7-2 with TRBJ2-1; D is uncertain. Per the germline V gene, CDR1 is SGHTA and CDR2 is FQGNSA. This CDR3 spans 14 amino acids. Trimming removed 4 bases from V and 4 bases from J, with 11 bases in between. Written as DNA, the CDR3 is TGTGCCAGCAGCTCGACAATTGGGTACAATGAGCAGTTCTTC. Translation: CASSSTIGYNEQFF.

This clone has a single count. The CDR3 loop reads CASSFGTLDTEAFF. The CDR3 DNA follows: TGCGCCAGCAGCTTCGGGACCTTGGACACTGAAGCTTTCTTT. The V gene is TRBV5-1, the J gene TRBJ1-1, with D possibly TRBD1 on 5 matching bases. Germline lookup yields CDR1 SGHRS and CDR2 YFSETQ. The CDR3 is made up of 14 amino acids. The germline V and J ends were trimmed by 2 bases and 3 bases, with 11 bases remaining between them.